The 32 T cell receptor beta chains given below trace back to one sample, sequenced in a study of early T cells in non-severe SARS-CoV-2 infection. Using its own MiXCR run on the 5' RACE reads, TCRdb lists one record per CDR3 protein. This sample has about 100,000 distinct CDR3 sequences, with about an eighth found just once. The sequenced material came from whole blood. The receptors shown here come from an adult who was a healthcare worker with PCR-confirmed SARS-CoV-2 infection or an uninfected control (not recorded which).

The chain recombines TRBV2 with TRBJ2-2; TRBD2 matches at 10 bases. The V segment lost 10 bases and the J segment 4 bases; nucleotides outside the gene matches: 0. CDR1 and CDR2 from the germline V gene are SNHLY and FYNNEI. This CDR3 contains 12 residues. The CDR3 region is CAKREGTGELFF. CDR3 DNA sequence: TGTGCCAAGCGGGAGGGCACCGGGGAGCTGTTTTTT.

The chain combines TRBV4-3 with TRBJ2-3; perhaps TRBD2 as D (5 bases). CDR3 length equals 18 residues. Trimming took off 0 bases at V and 2 bases at J, with 18 bases between the two ends. Germline CDR1 is LGHNA and CDR2 is YSLEER. CDR3 sequence: CASSQDQNSRGPTDTQYF. The CDR3 DNA sequence: TGCGCCAGCAGCCAAGATCAGAATAGCCGGGGTCCCACAGATACGCAGTATTTT.

The CDR3 DNA sequence: TGTGCCAGCAGCTTAGTAGGGGGCCTAAGCACAGATACGCAGTATTTT. Its translation: CASSLVGGLSTDTQYF. The V gene is TRBV7-8, the J gene TRBJ2-3, with 7 bases fitting TRBD1. The CDR3 totals 16 residues. Germline loops: CDR1 SGHVS, CDR2 FQNEAQ. The junction had 4 bases not matched to a gene; V was cut back by 1 base and J by 0 bases.

This clonotype was seen only a few times. The chain is built from TRBV28 and TRBJ2-7, with a tentative D call TRBD1 (6 bases). Germline CDR1 reads MDHEN; CDR2 reads SYDVKM. CDR3 length: 16 residues. The V and J ends lost 9 bases and 2 bases respectively, with 23 bases between them. CDR3 sequence: CASRSLSTGSPYEQYF. The CDR3 bases are TGTGCCAGTCGAAGCCTGAGTACAGGGAGCCCCTACGAGCAGTACTTC.

This clonotype came up many times. The chain is built from TRBV7-9 and TRBJ2-1, with 7 bases aligning to TRBD2. The CDR3 spans 14 residues. Germline trimming cut 3 bases from V and 7 bases from J; bases unmatched to any gene: 6. Germline V gene data show CDR1 as SEHNR and CDR2 as FQNEAQ (reference sequence). For the CDR3, the DNA is TGTGCCAGCAGCTTGGTGGGAGGGAAGAATGAGCAGTTCTTC. Its translation: CASSLVGGKNEQFF.

There are a few counts of this clonotype. This chain uses TRBV18 with TRBJ1-2; 9 nucleotides align to TRBD1. The CDR3 loop spans 15 amino acids. The J segment lost 6 bases and the V segment lost 4 bases, leaving 9 bases of the junction unmatched. Germline V gene sequence: CDR1 KGHSH, CDR2 LQKENI. Here the CDR3 reads CASSLGQGSLNGYTF. The CDR3 nucleotides are TGTGCCAGCTCACTGGGACAGGGATCCCTAAATGGCTACACCTTC.

This clonotype was seen ten or more times. The chain has TRBV3-1 and TRBJ2-2; weak D call: TRBD2 (5 bases). CDR1 is LGHDT, CDR2 YNNKEL, per germline (reference sequence). This CDR3 is 16 amino acids long. The germline V and J ends were trimmed by 3 bases and 7 bases, with 18 bases remaining between them. As DNA, the CDR3 is TGTGCCAGCAGCCATCATCCGGGGAAGATTCACGGGGAGCTGTTTTTT. This sequence encodes CASSHHPGKIHGELFF.

The rearrangement uses TRBV15 and TRBJ1-2; D not certain. Germline V gene lookup returns CDR1 LNHNV and CDR2 YYDKDF (reference sequence). V lost 3 bases, J lost 3 bases, and 5 bases lay in between. The CDR3 contains 12 residues. For the CDR3, the DNA is TGTGCCACCAGCAGCGTATACTATGGCTACACCTTC. It specifies CATSSVYYGYTF.

This sequence joins TRBV4-1 and TRBJ2-7; D not certain. CDR3 length: 14 residues. V was clipped by 3 bases and J by 2 bases, with 11 bases between them. Germline-derived CDR1 and CDR2 are MGHRA and YSYEKL. The DNA for the CDR3 is TGCGCCAGCAGCCAGCACCTAGTTACCTACGAGCAGTACTTC. The encoded protein is CASSQHLVTYEQYF.

The rearrangement uses TRBV19 and TRBJ2-7, with a tentative D call TRBD2 (5 bases). The germline CDR1 and CDR2 sequences are LNHDA and SQIVND (reference sequence). The CDR3 runs 13 residues. V was pared by 4 bases and J by 5 bases, with 12 bases between. In nucleotides, the CDR3 is TGTGCCAGTAGTAAGGGCGGGTTGAACGAGCAGTACTTC. This sequence encodes CASSKGGLNEQYF.

This chain joins TRBV7-2 and TRBJ2-7; D not resolved. The germline gives CDR1 SGHTA, CDR2 FQGNSA. Trimming pared 1 base from V and 5 bases from J, leaving 6 bases between. CDR3 length equals 12 residues. This chain's CDR3 is CASSLDGHEQYF. The CDR3 DNA follows: TGTGCCAGCAGCTTAGATGGGCACGAGCAGTACTTC.

The CDR3: CASSYSTREVVTDTQYF. The DNA of the CDR3 is TGTGCCAGCAGTTACTCCACCCGGGAGGTCGTAACAGATACGCAGTATTTT. The rearrangement uses TRBV6-5 and TRBJ2-3, with 7 bases matching TRBD2. The V gene's germline CDR1 is MNHEY and CDR2 SVGAGI. There are 17 residues in the CDR3. V lost 0 bases to trimming and J lost 3 bases; unmatched junction nucleotides: 9.

The chain has TRBV5-4 and TRBJ1-2; possible D gene TRBD1, 5 bases. The CDR3 contains 13 residues. V shed 4 bases and J shed 8 bases, with 15 bases lying between them. Germline assignment: CDR1 SGHNT and CDR2 YYREEE (reference sequence). CDR3 nucleotide sequence: TGTGCCAGCAGCACGGGGGGTCCGAGGGGCTACACCTTC. It is translated as CASSTGGPRGYTF.

V is TRBV20-1 and J is TRBJ2-3; 9 bases match TRBD2. CDR1 and CDR2 (germline): DFQATT, SNEGSKA (reference sequence). With 0 bases clipped from V and 6 bases from J, the junction kept 10 bases outside the gene matches. This CDR3 comprises 16 residues. The CDR3 sequence: CSARDLPAGGLDTQYF. The CDR3 DNA reads as TGCAGTGCTAGAGATCTACCAGCGGGAGGTTTGGATACGCAGTATTTT.

The rearrangement uses TRBV29-1 and TRBJ2-7, with TRBD1 matching over 12 bases. V shed 6 bases and J 5 bases; nucleotides not matched to a gene: 5. The CDR3 extends over 13 amino acids. The germline V gene has CDR1 SQVTM and CDR2 ANQGSEA. CDR3 region: CSVTGTGGNEQYF. DNA for the CDR3: TGCAGCGTGACCGGGACAGGGGGCAACGAGCAGTACTTC.

There are many counts of this clonotype. The chain is built from TRBV6-6 and TRBJ2-3, with 12 bases aligning to TRBD2. CDR1 MNHNY and CDR2 SVGAGI come from the germline V gene (reference sequence). V was pared by 4 bases and J by 5 bases, with 10 bases of the junction left unmatched. The CDR3 spans 17 residues. The CDR3 here is CASSSSRLAGDRDTQYF. In nucleotides, the CDR3 is TGTGCCAGCAGTTCCTCCCGACTAGCGGGAGACAGAGATACGCAGTATTTT.

This clonotype has ten or more counts. The chain couples TRBV7-2 to TRBJ2-1, with D unresolved. The CDR3 has 14 amino acids. The germline V and J ends were trimmed by 1 base and 6 bases, with 10 bases remaining between them. Germline CDR1 is SGHTA and CDR2 is FQGNSA. The CDR3: CASSLVSTPNEQFF. As DNA, the CDR3 is TGTGCCAGCAGCTTAGTCTCGACTCCCAATGAGCAGTTCTTC.

This clonotype has ten or more counts. V usage is TRBV29-1 and J usage is TRBJ2-7; 7 positions agree with TRBD2. V was pared by 3 bases and J by 7 bases, with 15 bases of the junction left unmatched. This CDR3 comprises 15 residues. The germline gives CDR1 SQVTM, CDR2 ANQGSEA. The CDR3 DNA reads TGCAGCGTTGAGTTGAGTGGTGCGGGAGTGGGGGAGCAGTACTTC. Its protein is CSVELSGAGVGEQYF.

This clonotype was counted between two and nine times. This sequence joins TRBV20-1 and TRBJ2-7, with TRBD2 matching 11 bases. The CDR3 totals 13 residues. The V gene's germline CDR1 is DFQATT and CDR2 SNEGSKA (reference sequence). V lost 3 bases, J lost 2 bases, and 0 bases stayed unmatched. DNA for the CDR3: TGCAGTGCTAGGACTAGCGGGGCCTACGAGCAGTACTTC. This codes for CSARTSGAYEQYF.

The chain uses TRBV7-2 and TRBJ1-6; 8 bases match TRBD1. Germline V lookup: CDR1 SGHTA, CDR2 FQGNSA. V was clipped by 3 bases and J by 10 bases; unmatched bases: 8. The CDR3 loop spans 15 amino acids. The CDR3 coding sequence is TGTGCCAGCAGCTTCTCACAGGGGGTAGGATCACCCCTCCACTTT. The encoded protein is CASSFSQGVGSPLHF.

Ten or more counts support this clonotype. The chain recombines TRBV30 with TRBJ1-6; D is unresolved. CDR3 length: 14 amino acids. In germline, CDR1 is GTSNPN, CDR2 SVGIG (reference sequence). The ends were cut back, 0 bases at V and 7 bases at J, with 10 bases in the middle. The CDR3 spells CAWSVSAGNSPLHF. The DNA for the CDR3 is TGTGCCTGGAGTGTTTCCGCGGGGAATTCACCCCTCCACTTT.

The chain carries TRBV20-1 and TRBJ1-1; 7 bases are shared with TRBD1. The germline gives CDR1 DFQATT, CDR2 SNEGSKA (reference sequence). V dropped 3 bases and J dropped 1; count of bases not matched to a gene: 2. The CDR3 has 13 residues. The CDR3 loop reads CSASQGGNTEAFF. CDR3 coding DNA: TGCAGTGCTAGCCAGGGGGGGAACACTGAAGCTTTCTTT.

This clonotype was counted a few times. This chain connects TRBV3-1 to TRBJ2-1; D is unresolved. The CDR3 totals 13 residues. Germline V gives CDR1 LGHDT, CDR2 YNNKEL (reference sequence). The V end lost 7 bases, the J end lost 5 bases, and 12 bases lay between the germline ends. CDR3 sequence: CASTSLGNNEQFF. The CDR3 DNA follows: TGTGCCAGCACCTCCTTGGGAAACAATGAGCAGTTCTTC.

This clonotype was observed a few times. CDR3 DNA sequence: TGCACGGTAGCGGGACGCTCCTACGAGCAGTACTTC. Translated: CTVAGRSYEQYF. The chain employs TRBV20-1 and TRBJ2-7, with TRBD2 matching 8 bases. There are 12 residues in the CDR3. Germline V gene sequence: CDR1 DFQATT, CDR2 SNEGSKA (reference sequence).

The chain couples TRBV7-9 to TRBJ1-1; D is possibly TRBD1 (5 bases). This CDR3 comprises 15 residues. With 5 bases removed from V and 2 bases from J, the gap between germline ends came to 15 bases. CDR1 is SEHNR and CDR2 is FQNEAQ in the germline V gene (reference sequence). The CDR3 sequence: CASSLQRGYNTEAFF. The DNA for the CDR3 is TGTGCCAGCAGCCTTCAACGGGGCTACAACACTGAAGCTTTCTTT.

This clonotype was observed at least ten times. The chain uses TRBV12-3 or TRBV12-4 and TRBJ2-7, with 8 positions matching TRBD2. V was pared by 6 bases and J by 5 bases, with 12 bases of the junction left unmatched. There are 15 residues in the CDR3. This chain's CDR3 is CASRSSSGSVHEQYF. The CDR3 DNA is TGTGCCAGCAGGTCCTCTAGCGGGTCAGTCCACGAGCAGTACTTC.

This rearrangement joins TRBV6-1 to TRBJ1-5; possible D gene TRBD1, 6 bases. The V end was cut by 6 bases, the J end by 5 bases, with 14 bases between. Germline V gives CDR1 MNHNS, CDR2 SASEGT. This CDR3 contains 14 residues. This chain's CDR3 is CASSLDRIHQPQHF. DNA of the CDR3: TGTGCCAGCAGCCTCGACAGGATCCATCAGCCCCAGCATTTT.

This clonotype has only a few counts. V gene TRBV12-3 or TRBV12-4 combines with J gene TRBJ2-3; the D call may be TRBD1 or TRBD2 (5 bases each). The CDR3 is 18 residues long. The ends were cut back, 4 bases at V and 2 bases at J, with 22 bases in the middle. The CDR3 region has the DNA TGTGCCAGCAGTTCCCCTGGCCCGGGACCGACCGACACAGATACGCAGTATTTT. Translating it yields CASSSPGPGPTDTDTQYF.

The table lists this clonotype with many counts. V usage is TRBV3-1 and J usage is TRBJ1-3, with D hard to call. Germline values: CDR1 LGHDT, CDR2 YNNKEL (reference sequence). The V end lost 2 bases, the J end lost 4 bases, and 6 bases lay between the germline ends. There are 13 residues in the CDR3. CDR3 nucleotides: TGTGCCAGCAGCCAATTCATCGGAAACACCATATATTTT. This sequence encodes CASSQFIGNTIYF.

The genes are TRBV5-5 and TRBJ2-7; perhaps TRBD2 as D (5 bases). Trimming took 3 bases from V and 5 from J, leaving 18 bases between them. Per the germline V gene, CDR1 is SGHKS and CDR2 is YYEKEE (reference sequence). This CDR3 region has 15 residues. CDR3 region: CASSSTGAGYNEQYF. In DNA form, the CDR3 reads TGTGCCAGCAGCTCAACCGGTGCGGGCTATAACGAGCAGTACTTC. The complete variable domain, with remaining parts taken from reference TRBV5-5 and TRBJ2-7, reads DAGVTQSPTHLIKTRGQQVTLRCSPISGHKSVSWYQQVLGQGPQFIFQYYEKEERGRGNFPDRFSARQFPNYSSELNVNALLLGDSALYLCASSSTGAGYNEQYFGPGTRLTVT.

This chain joins TRBV28 and TRBJ1-2, with D unresolved. This CDR3 has 14 amino acids. V was shortened by 2 bases and J by 2 bases, with 9 bases between the two germline ends. The germline V gene has CDR1 MDHEN and CDR2 SYDVKM. CDR3 residues: CASSLSGGNYGYTF. In DNA, the CDR3 is TGTGCCAGCAGTTTAAGCGGCGGGAACTATGGCTACACCTTC.

This clonotype showed up just a few times. The CDR3 reads CASSLEGGNTIYF. In DNA, the CDR3 is TGTGCCAGCAGCTTAGAGGGGGGAAACACCATATATTTT. The chain carries TRBV11-2 and TRBJ1-3; D is unresolved. CDR3 length: 13 residues. V lost 0 bases and J lost 4, with 4 bases in between. Germline values: CDR1 SGHAT, CDR2 FQNNGV.